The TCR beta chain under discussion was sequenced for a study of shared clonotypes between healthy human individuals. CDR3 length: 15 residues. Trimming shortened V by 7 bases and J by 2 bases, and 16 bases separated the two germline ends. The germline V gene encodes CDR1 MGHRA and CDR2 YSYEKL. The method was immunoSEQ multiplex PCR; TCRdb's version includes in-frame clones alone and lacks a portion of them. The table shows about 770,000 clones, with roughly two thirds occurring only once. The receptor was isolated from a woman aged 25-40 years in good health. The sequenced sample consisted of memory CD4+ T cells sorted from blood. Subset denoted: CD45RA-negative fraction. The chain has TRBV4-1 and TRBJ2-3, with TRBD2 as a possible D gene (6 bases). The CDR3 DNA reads TGCGCCAGCATGGGAGGACACCCAAACACAGATACGCAGTATTTT. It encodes CASMGGHPNTDTQYF.